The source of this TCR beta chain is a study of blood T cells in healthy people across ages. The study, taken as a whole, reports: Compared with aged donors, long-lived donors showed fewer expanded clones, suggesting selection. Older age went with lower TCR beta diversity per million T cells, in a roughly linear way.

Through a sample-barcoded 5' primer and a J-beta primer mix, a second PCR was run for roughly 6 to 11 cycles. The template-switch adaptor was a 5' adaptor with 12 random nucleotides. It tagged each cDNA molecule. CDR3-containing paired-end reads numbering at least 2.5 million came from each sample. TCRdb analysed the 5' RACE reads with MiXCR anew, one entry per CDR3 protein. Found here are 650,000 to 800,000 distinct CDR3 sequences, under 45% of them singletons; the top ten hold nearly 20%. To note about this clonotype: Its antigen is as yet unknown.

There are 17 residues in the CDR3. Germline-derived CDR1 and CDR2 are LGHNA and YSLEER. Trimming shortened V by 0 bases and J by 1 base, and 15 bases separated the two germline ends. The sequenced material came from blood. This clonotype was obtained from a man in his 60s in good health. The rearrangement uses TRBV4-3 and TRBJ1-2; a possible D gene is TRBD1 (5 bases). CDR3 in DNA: TGCGCCAGCAGCCAAGATTGGCGGGGCCGCAATAACTATGGCTACACCTTC. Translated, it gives CASSQDWRGRNNYGYTF.